What follows are 26 T cell receptor beta chains derived from one specimen sequenced in a study of OX40 agonist ivuxolimab in advanced cancers. Sequenced by immunoSEQ multiplex PCR; TCRdb stores in-frame clones only, minus some. The data show approximately 50,000 clones, 65% to 85% seen once. Specimen: CD4+ or CD8+ T cells sorted from blood, collected in a trial of the OX40 agonist ivuxolimab. Receptors were obtained from an adult with an advanced solid tumor such as melanoma, head and neck, liver or kidney cancer.

This chain connects TRBV7-6 to TRBJ2-3; 7 bases are shared with TRBD1. Germline V lookup: CDR1 SGHVS, CDR2 FNYEAQ. The J segment lost 0 bases and the V segment lost 8 bases, leaving 2 bases of the junction unmatched. CDR3 length: 13 amino acids. For the CDR3, the DNA is TGTGCCAGCGGGACAGCGAGCACAGATACGCAGTATTTT. This encodes CASGTASTDTQYF.

This clone showed up just a few times. This rearrangement joins TRBV18 to TRBJ1-1; D remains unclear. The CDR3 is made up of 13 amino acids. The ends were cut back, 6 bases at V and 0 bases at J, with 8 bases in the middle. Germline assignment: CDR1 KGHSH and CDR2 LQKENI. The CDR3 loop is CASSAGLNTEAFF. Here the CDR3 DNA reads TGTGCCAGCTCCGCAGGCTTGAACACTGAAGCTTTCTTT.

The chain couples TRBV4-1 to TRBJ1-6, with 7 bases aligning to TRBD1. Per the germline V gene, CDR1 is MGHRA and CDR2 is YSYEKL. This CDR3 spans 15 amino acids. The V and J ends lost 2 bases and 6 bases, in that order; junction bases with no gene match: 4. The chain's CDR3 is CASSQFRDSNSPLHF. The DNA of the CDR3 is TGCGCCAGCAGCCAATTCCGGGACAGTAATTCACCCCTCCACTTT.

A single count supports this clone. V and J are TRBV9 and TRBJ1-2; TRBD1 matches 9 bases. The CDR3 loop spans 15 amino acids. Germline assignment: CDR1 SGDLS and CDR2 YYNGEE. V lost 5 bases, J lost 10 bases, and 15 bases stayed unmatched. In nucleotides, the CDR3 is TGTGCCAGCAGTCCCTCACTACAGGGGGCATCCCCCTACACCTTC. Translation gives CASSPSLQGASPYTF.

CDR3 in amino acids: CASAPLAGAYNEQFF. The CDR3 DNA follows: TGCGCCAGTGCCCCACTAGCGGGGGCTTACAATGAGCAGTTCTTC. V is TRBV5-1 and J is TRBJ2-1, with 11 bases lining up with TRBD2. Germline-derived CDR1 and CDR2 are SGHRS and YFSETQ. This CDR3 region has 15 residues. Unmatched junction bases numbered 8, after V lost 8 bases and J lost 4 bases.

The genes are TRBV2 and TRBJ1-2, with TRBD1 matching over 7 bases. Germline assignment: CDR1 SNHLY and CDR2 FYNNEI. The CDR3 is 14 amino acids. V lost 6 bases to trimming and J lost 2 bases; unmatched junction nucleotides: 6. The DNA for the CDR3 is TGTGCCAGCAGAAGGGGGCTATCCAACTATGGCTACACCTTC. Translated: CASRRGLSNYGYTF.

V usage is TRBV20-1 and J usage is TRBJ2-7; D is ambiguous. The CDR3 spans 11 residues. V gave up 0 bases and J gave up 3 bases, with 3 bases separating them. Per germline, CDR1 DFQATT and CDR2 SNEGSKA (reference sequence). The CDR3 is CSARDFYEQYF. For the CDR3, the DNA is TGCAGTGCTAGAGATTTCTACGAGCAGTACTTC.

This clone was seen a single time. The sample has other DNA sequences that encode this CDR3 too. V gene TRBV11-2 combines with J gene TRBJ1-2, with D unresolved. Germline loops: CDR1 SGHAT, CDR2 FQNNGV. V lost 3 bases, J lost 3 bases, and 5 bases lay in between. The CDR3 sequence is 12 residues long. The CDR3 coding sequence is TGTGCCAGCAGCTTGGAGGACTATGGCTACACCTTC. Residues: CASSLEDYGYTF.

This clone was picked up a small number of times. CDR3 sequence (DNA): TGTGCCAGCAGCTTATCTTACTACGAGCAGTACTTC. Protein product: CASSLSYYEQYF. This chain uses TRBV11-2 with TRBJ2-7; no clear D gene. In germline, CDR1 is SGHAT, CDR2 FQNNGV. CDR3 length equals 12 residues. Trimming cost V 2 bases and J 3 bases, with 5 bases left between them.

J is TRBJ1-2 and V is TRBV30; maybe TRBD1 (5 bases). Trimming left V 2 bases short and J 7 bases short, with 11 bases between. The length of the CDR3 is 12 residues. Per the germline V gene, CDR1 is GTSNPN and CDR2 is SVGIG (reference sequence). The CDR3 region is CAWSTGLVGYTF. The CDR3 region has the DNA TGTGCCTGGAGTACAGGTCTTGTTGGCTACACCTTC. The full variable domain, its missing parts supplied by reference TRBV30 and TRBJ1-2, is SQTIHQWPATLVQPVGSPLSLECTVEGTSNPNLYWYRQAAGRGLQLLFYSVGIGQISSEVPQNLSASRPQDRQFILSSKKLLLSDSGFYLCAWSTGLVGYTFGSGTRLTVV.

This rearrangement joins TRBV7-4 to TRBJ2-7; D not certain. The V end was cut by 1 base, the J end by 4 bases, with 8 bases between. Germline V gene lookup returns CDR1 SGHVT and CDR2 SQSDAQ. CDR3 length: 13 amino acids. Here the CDR3 reads CASSLGSLYEQYF. In nucleotides, the CDR3 is TGTGCCAGCAGCTTAGGGTCGCTGTACGAGCAGTACTTC. The variable domain in full, completed from reference TRBV7-4 and TRBJ2-7, reads GAGVSQSPRYKVAKRGRDVALRCDSISGHVTLYWYRQTLGQGSEVLTYSQSDAQRDKSGRPSGRFSAERPERSVSTLKIQRTEQGDSAVYLCASSLGSLYEQYFGPGTRLTVT.

The chain joins TRBV25-1 to TRBJ2-1; the D is unclear. The CDR3 is 17 residues long. Trimming left V 1 base short and J 5 bases short, with 18 bases between. From germline, CDR1 is MGHDK and CDR2 SYGVNS. CDR3 sequence: CASSELAGNHGHNEQFF. CDR3 nucleotides: TGTGCCAGCAGTGAATTAGCTGGCAACCACGGGCACAATGAGCAGTTCTTC. Variable domain in full (rest from reference TRBV25-1 and TRBJ2-1): EADIYQTPRYLVIGTGKKITLECSQTMGHDKMYWYQQDPGMELHLIHYSYGVNSTEKGDLSSESTVSRIRTEHFPLTLESARPSHTSQYLCASSELAGNHGHNEQFFGPGTRLTVL.

The chain recombines TRBV30 with TRBJ1-4, with D unclear. The ends were cut back, 8 bases at V and 0 bases at J, with 10 bases in the middle. There are 13 residues in the CDR3. In germline, CDR1 is GTSNPN, CDR2 SVGIG (reference sequence). CDR3 in DNA: TGTGCCGCGTGCTGGGCAACTAATGAAAAACTGTTTTTT. This sequence encodes CAACWATNEKLFF.

The chain couples TRBV27 to TRBJ1-1; TRBD1 matches at 9 bases. Per germline, CDR1 MNHEY and CDR2 SMNVEV (reference sequence). J was trimmed by 10 bases and V by 5 bases; bases with no gene match: 8. The CDR3 extends over 13 amino acids. CDR3 loop: CASSRRDREAAFF. For the CDR3, the DNA is TGTGCCAGCAGTCGCCGGGACAGGGAAGCAGCTTTCTTT.

The V call is TRBV19, the J call TRBJ2-3, with no clear D. Germline V gene data show CDR1 as LNHDA and CDR2 as SQIVND (reference sequence). Trimming left V 5 bases short and J 10 bases short, with 13 bases between. The CDR3 loop spans 12 amino acids. The CDR3 is CASSARLSPQYF. CDR3 DNA sequence: TGTGCCAGTAGTGCCCGCTTAAGTCCGCAGTATTTT.

The chain has TRBV11-3 and TRBJ2-2, with no clear D. Germline CDR1 and CDR2: SGHNT and YENEEA. The CDR3 sequence is 14 residues long. V was pared by 2 bases and J by 0 bases, with 4 bases between. DNA of the CDR3: TGTGCCAGCAGCTTAACGACGAACACCGGGGAGCTGTTTTTT. Its protein is CASSLTTNTGELFF.

The chain's CDR3 is CASSLSDREAPLHF. CDR3 bases: TGTGCCAGCAGTTTATCGGACAGGGAAGCACCCCTCCACTTT. The gene calls are TRBV27 and TRBJ1-6; TRBD1 matches at 8 bases. Germline values: CDR1 MNHEY, CDR2 SMNVEV (reference sequence). The CDR3 runs to 14 residues. V shed 0 bases, J shed 11 bases, and the junction held 3 bases outside the gene matches.

V and J are TRBV11-2 and TRBJ1-1; tentative D call: TRBD1 (5 bases). Trimming left V 5 bases short and J 4 bases short, with 11 bases between. Germline values: CDR1 SGHAT, CDR2 FQNNGV. The CDR3 has 13 residues. The CDR3 bases are TGTGCCAGCAGCCCGACAGTTTCCACTGAAGCTTTCTTT. This sequence encodes CASSPTVSTEAFF. The whole variable domain, remainder taken from reference TRBV11-2 and TRBJ1-1, is EAGVAQSPRYKIIEKRQSVAFWCNPISGHATLYWYQQILGQGPKLLIQFQNNGVVDDSQLPKDRFSAERLKGVDSTLKIQPAKLEDSAVYLCASSPTVSTEAFFGQGTRLTVV.

The CDR3 loop is CASSLNLGENEKLFF. The CDR3 DNA follows: TGTGCCAGCAGTTTAAATCTTGGGGAAAATGAAAAACTGTTTTTT. The chain carries TRBV27 and TRBJ1-4; D is ambiguous. This CDR3 has 15 amino acids. Germline CDR1 is MNHEY and CDR2 is SMNVEV (reference sequence). V was pared by 2 bases and J by 5 bases, with 12 bases between.

This chain joins TRBV28 and TRBJ1-4; the match to TRBD1 covers 7 bases. V dropped 7 bases and J dropped 8; count of bases not matched to a gene: 10. This CDR3 region has 14 residues. CDR1 is MDHEN and CDR2 is SYDVKM in the germline V gene. In DNA, the CDR3 is TGTGCCAGCACCTATGGACAGGCGGGGGAAAAACTGTTTTTT. Encoded protein: CASTYGQAGEKLFF.

This clone turned up a few times. The V gene is TRBV30, the J gene TRBJ2-5; unclear D gene. V was clipped by 2 bases and J by 1 base, with 8 bases between them. Germline V CDR1 and CDR2: GTSNPN, SVGIG (reference sequence). The CDR3 loop spans 13 amino acids. The CDR3: CAWSPGTQETQYF. The CDR3 DNA reads TGTGCCTGGAGTCCCGGCACCCAAGAGACCCAGTACTTC.

This chain uses TRBV19 with TRBJ1-5; D is perhaps TRBD1 (6 bases). With 5 bases removed from V and 6 bases from J, the gap between germline ends came to 17 bases. This CDR3 has 15 amino acids. The V gene's germline CDR1 is LNHDA and CDR2 SQIVND (reference sequence). DNA for the CDR3: TGTGCCAGTAGTGCCGGAGCAGGGGACGGTCAGCCCCAGCATTTT. Its protein is CASSAGAGDGQPQHF.

V and J are TRBV21-1 and TRBJ1-1. TRBV21-1 is a listed pseudogene. The CDR3 has 11 amino acids. CDR3 amino acids: CASCANTEAFF. CDR3 bases: TGTGCCAGCTGTGCGAACACTGAAGCTTTCTTT.

The chain recombines TRBV11-1 with TRBJ1-6; tentatively, D is TRBD1 (5 bases). This CDR3 contains 13 residues. The germline V and J ends were trimmed by 2 bases and 17 bases, with 16 bases remaining between them. CDR1 and CDR2 from the germline V gene are SGHAT and FQDESV (reference sequence). The CDR3 region is CASSLQGSGSIHF. In nucleotides, the CDR3 is TGTGCCAGCAGCTTACAGGGTTCGGGGTCTATCCACTTT.

This clone was observed once. This chain joins TRBV6-1 and TRBJ2-3; a weak D match, TRBD1 (6 bases). The CDR3 is 14 residues long. The ends were cut back, 6 bases at V and 4 bases at J, with 14 bases in the middle. Germline CDR1 is MNHNS and CDR2 is SASEGT. The DNA for the CDR3 is TGTGCCAGCAGCCACCGAGGGGGAGCAGATACGCAGTATTTT. Its protein product is CASSHRGGADTQYF.

V and J are TRBV7-8 and TRBJ2-7; perhaps TRBD1 as D (6 bases). In germline, CDR1 is SGHVS, CDR2 FQNEAQ. The germline V and J ends were trimmed by 5 bases and 2 bases, with 13 bases remaining between them. The CDR3 sequence is 14 residues long. This chain's CDR3 is CASSPGHQTYEQYF. The CDR3 DNA reads as TGTGCCAGCAGCCCGGGACACCAAACCTACGAGCAGTACTTC.